This TCR beta chain is from a study of T cell repertoires in cytomegalovirus infection. Study-level information: Based on public TCR beta signatures, there were indications of CMV infection and of a matching HLA type.

From the reads, TCRdb called clonotypes with MiXCR, one entry per CDR3 protein. The table includes about 150,000 distinct CDR3 sequences, around 20% detected once. Study-level points and caveats: In two of eight donors, the top clonotype was HLA-C-restricted CMV-specific.

V lost 4 bases to trimming and J lost 3 bases; unmatched junction nucleotides: 11. The germline CDR1 and CDR2 sequences are SGHNT and YYREEE (reference sequence). The CDR3 is made up of 18 amino acids. In its sample, this clonotype was seen once. Its antigen is unknown. The receptor was isolated from a human donor in good health (CMV status not recorded). Some clones in this sample may be carry-over from other donors' samples. The sequenced sample was PBMCs. This chain uses TRBV5-4 with TRBJ2-3; 13 nucleotides align to TRBD2. The CDR3 protein is CASSPGTSGTFRTDTQYF. The CDR3 nucleotides are TGTGCCAGCAGCCCCGGGACTAGCGGGACCTTTAGGACAGATACGCAGTATTTT. Complete variable domain (other parts from reference TRBV5-4 and TRBJ2-3): ETGVTQSPTHLIKTRGQQVTLRCSSQSGHNTVSWYQQALGQGPQFIFQYYREEENGRGNFPPRFSGLQFPNYSSELNVNALELDDSALYLCASSPGTSGTFRTDTQYFGPGTRLTVL.